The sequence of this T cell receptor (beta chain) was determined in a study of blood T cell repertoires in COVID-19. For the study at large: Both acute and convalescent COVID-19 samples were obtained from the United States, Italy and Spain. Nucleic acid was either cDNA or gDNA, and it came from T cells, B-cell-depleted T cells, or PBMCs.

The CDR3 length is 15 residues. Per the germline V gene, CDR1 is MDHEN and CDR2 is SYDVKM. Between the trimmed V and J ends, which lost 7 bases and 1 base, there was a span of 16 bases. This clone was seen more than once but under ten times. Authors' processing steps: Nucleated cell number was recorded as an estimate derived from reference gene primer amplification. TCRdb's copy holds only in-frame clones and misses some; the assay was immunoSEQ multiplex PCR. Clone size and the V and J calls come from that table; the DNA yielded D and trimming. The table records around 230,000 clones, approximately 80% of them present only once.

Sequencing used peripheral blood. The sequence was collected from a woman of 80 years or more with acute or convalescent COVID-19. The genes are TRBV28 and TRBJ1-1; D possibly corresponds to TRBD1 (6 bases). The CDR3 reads CASTSPGAGNTEAFF. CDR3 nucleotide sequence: TGTGCCAGCACTTCCCCAGGGGCCGGGAACACTGAAGCTTTCTTT.